The clone carrying this T cell receptor (beta chain) appeared once. Its cognate antigen is unknown. The germline CDR1 and CDR2 sequences are SGDLS and YYNGEE. V lost 3 bases, J lost 6 bases, and 3 bases stayed unmatched. This CDR3 has 13 amino acids. The data derive from a study of shared clonotypes between healthy human individuals. Whole-study results and caveats: Several donors held roughly 5% of naive CD4 clonotypes in common.

Several immunoSEQ plates held equal portions of the genomic DNA taken from each subset. Per the original data handling: Because ImmunoSEQ provided only junction sequences with no quality scores, the filtering differed. Using immunoSEQ multiplex PCR, the repertoire was profiled, and TCRdb retains in-frame clones only, with some absent. V and J calls and clone size come straight from that table; D and trimming were deduced from the DNA. Of some 2,000,000 clones detected, 85% to 95% appear once; the ten largest clones hold roughly 0.13%. Sequenced material: naive CD4+ T cells sorted from blood. Subset indicated: CD45RA+ positively selected. This TCR was sampled from a man aged 18 to 29 in good health. The V call is TRBV9, the J call TRBJ1-2, with 9 bases that match TRBD1. The CDR3 coding sequence is TGTGCCAGCAGCGACAGGGGGCTTGATGGCTACACCTTC. This encodes CASSDRGLDGYTF.